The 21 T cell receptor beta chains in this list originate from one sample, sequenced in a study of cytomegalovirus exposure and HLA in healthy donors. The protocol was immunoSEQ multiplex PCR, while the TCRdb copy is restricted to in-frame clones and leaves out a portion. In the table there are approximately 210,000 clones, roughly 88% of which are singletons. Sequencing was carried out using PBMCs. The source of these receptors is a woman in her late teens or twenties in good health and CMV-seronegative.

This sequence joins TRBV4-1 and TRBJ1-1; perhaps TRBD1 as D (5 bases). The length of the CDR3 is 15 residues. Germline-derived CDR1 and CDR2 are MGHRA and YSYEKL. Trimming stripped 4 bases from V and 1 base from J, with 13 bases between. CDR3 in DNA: TGCGCCAGCAGCCTTAGGACGGGGGGGAACACTGAAGCTTTCTTT. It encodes CASSLRTGGNTEAFF.

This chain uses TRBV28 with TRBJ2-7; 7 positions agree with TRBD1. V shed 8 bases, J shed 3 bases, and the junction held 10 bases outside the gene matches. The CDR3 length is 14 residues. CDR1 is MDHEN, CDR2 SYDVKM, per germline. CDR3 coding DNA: TGTGCCAGCGTCTCTGGGACAGCCCACTACGAGCAGTACTTC. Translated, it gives CASVSGTAHYEQYF.

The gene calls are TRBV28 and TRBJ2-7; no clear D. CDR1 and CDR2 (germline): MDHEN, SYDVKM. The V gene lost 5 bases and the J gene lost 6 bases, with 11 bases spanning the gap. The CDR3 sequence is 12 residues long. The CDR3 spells CASSPLRSEQYF. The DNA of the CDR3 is TGTGCCAGCAGTCCCCTCCGGAGCGAGCAGTACTTC.

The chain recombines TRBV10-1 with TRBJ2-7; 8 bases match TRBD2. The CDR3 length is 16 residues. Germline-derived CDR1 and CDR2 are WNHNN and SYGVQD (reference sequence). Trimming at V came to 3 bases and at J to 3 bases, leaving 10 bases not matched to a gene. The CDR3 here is CASSDSPGGNNYEQYF. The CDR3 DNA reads TGCGCCAGCAGTGATTCCCCGGGAGGGAATAACTACGAGCAGTACTTC.

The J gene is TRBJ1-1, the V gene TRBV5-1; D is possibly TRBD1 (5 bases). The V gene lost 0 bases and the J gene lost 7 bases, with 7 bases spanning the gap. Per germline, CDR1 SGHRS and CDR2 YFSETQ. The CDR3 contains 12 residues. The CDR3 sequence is CASSLDRIEAFF. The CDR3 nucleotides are TGCGCCAGCAGCTTGGACAGGATTGAAGCTTTCTTT.

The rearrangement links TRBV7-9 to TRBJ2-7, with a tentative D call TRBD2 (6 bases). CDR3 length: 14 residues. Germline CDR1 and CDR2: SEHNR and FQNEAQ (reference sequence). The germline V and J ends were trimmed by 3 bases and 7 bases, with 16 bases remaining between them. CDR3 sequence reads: CASSLPGTWGEQYF. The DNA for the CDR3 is TGTGCCAGCAGCTTGCCCGGGACTTGGGGGGAGCAGTACTTC. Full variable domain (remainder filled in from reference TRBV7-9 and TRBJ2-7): DTGVSQNPRHKITKRGQNVTFRCDPISEHNRLYWYRQTLGQGPEFLTYFQNEAQLEKSRLLSDRFSAERPKGSFSTLEIQRTEQGDSAMYLCASSLPGTWGEQYFGPGTRLTVT.

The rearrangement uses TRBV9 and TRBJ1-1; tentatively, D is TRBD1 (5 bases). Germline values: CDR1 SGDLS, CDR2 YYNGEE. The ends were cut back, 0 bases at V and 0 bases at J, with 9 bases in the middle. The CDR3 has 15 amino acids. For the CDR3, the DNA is TGTGCCAGCAGCGTAGAGGAGGGGTTGAACACTGAAGCTTTCTTT. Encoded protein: CASSVEEGLNTEAFF.

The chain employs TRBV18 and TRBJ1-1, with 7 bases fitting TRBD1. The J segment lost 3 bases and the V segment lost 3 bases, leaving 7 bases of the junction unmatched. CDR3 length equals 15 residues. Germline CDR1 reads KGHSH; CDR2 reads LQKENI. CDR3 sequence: CASSPNRGPHTEAFF. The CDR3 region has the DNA TGTGCCAGCTCACCCAACAGGGGCCCACACACTGAAGCTTTCTTT.

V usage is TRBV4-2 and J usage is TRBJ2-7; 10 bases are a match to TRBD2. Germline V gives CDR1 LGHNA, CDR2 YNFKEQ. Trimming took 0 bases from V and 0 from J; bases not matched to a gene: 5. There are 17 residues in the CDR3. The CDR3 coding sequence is TGTGCCAGCAGCCAAGATCTTCCTAGCGGGAGCTCCTACGAGCAGTACTTC. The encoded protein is CASSQDLPSGSSYEQYF.

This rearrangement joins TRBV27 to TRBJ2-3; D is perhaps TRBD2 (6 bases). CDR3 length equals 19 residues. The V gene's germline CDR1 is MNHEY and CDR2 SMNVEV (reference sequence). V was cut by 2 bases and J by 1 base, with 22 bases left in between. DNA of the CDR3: TGTGCCAGCAGTTTACTTCCGGGAGTCAATACCATTGGCACAGATACGCAGTATTTT. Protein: CASSLLPGVNTIGTDTQYF.

The CDR3 bases are TGTGCCAGCAGCTTAGGAGCTAGCGGGGGATACAATGAGCAGTTCTTC. Protein sequence: CASSLGASGGYNEQFF. The gene calls are TRBV13 and TRBJ2-1; TRBD2 matches at 10 bases. This CDR3 has 16 residues. V shed 0 bases and J 4 bases; nucleotides not matched to a gene: 3. CDR1 is PRHDT and CDR2 is FYEKMQ in the germline V gene (reference sequence).

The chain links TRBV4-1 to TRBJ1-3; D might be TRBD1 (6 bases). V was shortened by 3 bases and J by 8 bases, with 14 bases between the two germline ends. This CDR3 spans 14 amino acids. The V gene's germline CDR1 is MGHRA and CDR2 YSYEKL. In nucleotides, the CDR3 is TGCGCCAGCAGCCAGGCCGAGGGGGTCCACACCATATATTTT. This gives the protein CASSQAEGVHTIYF.

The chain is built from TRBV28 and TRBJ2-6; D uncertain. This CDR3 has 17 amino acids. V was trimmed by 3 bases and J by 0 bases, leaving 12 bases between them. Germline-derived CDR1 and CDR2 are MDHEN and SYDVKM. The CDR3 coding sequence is TGTGCCAGCAGTTTCAATCCGTCGGTCTCTGGGGCCAACGTCCTGACTTTC. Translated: CASSFNPSVSGANVLTF.

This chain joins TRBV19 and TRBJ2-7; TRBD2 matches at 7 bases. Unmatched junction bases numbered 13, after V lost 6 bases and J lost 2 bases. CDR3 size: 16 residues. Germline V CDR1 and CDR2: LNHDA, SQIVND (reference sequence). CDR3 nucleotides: TGTGCCAGTAGCGCTTCCTATGGGGGAGGGGCCTACGAGCAGTACTTC. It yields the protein CASSASYGGGAYEQYF.

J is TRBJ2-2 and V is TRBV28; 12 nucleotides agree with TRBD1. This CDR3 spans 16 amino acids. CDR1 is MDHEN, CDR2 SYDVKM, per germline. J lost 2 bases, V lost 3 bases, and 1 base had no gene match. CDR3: CASSLGQGANTGELFF. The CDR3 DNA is TGTGCCAGCAGTTTGGGACAGGGGGCTAACACCGGGGAGCTGTTTTTT.

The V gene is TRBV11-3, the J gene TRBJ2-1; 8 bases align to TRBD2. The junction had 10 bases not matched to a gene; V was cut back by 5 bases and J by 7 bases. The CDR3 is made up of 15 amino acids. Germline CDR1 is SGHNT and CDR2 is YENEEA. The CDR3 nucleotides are TGTGCCAGCAGCCGCGGGCGGGAGGAGTGGAATGAGCAGTTCTTC. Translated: CASSRGREEWNEQFF.

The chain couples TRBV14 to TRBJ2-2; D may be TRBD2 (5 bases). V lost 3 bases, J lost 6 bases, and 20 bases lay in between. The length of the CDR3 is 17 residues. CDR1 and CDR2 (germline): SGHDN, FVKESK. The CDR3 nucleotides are TGTGCCAGCAGCCAGTGGATTAGCCGGGATTTCGCCGGGGAGCTGTTTTTT. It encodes CASSQWISRDFAGELFF.

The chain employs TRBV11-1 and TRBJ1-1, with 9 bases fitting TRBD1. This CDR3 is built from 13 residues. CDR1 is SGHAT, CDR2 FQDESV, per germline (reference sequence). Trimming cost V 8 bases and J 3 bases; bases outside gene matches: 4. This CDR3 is CASGRDRDTEAFF. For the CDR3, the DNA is TGTGCCAGCGGCAGGGACAGGGACACTGAAGCTTTCTTT. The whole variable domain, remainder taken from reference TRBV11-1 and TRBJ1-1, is EAEVAQSPRYKITEKSQAVAFWCDPISGHATLYWYRQILGQGPELLVQFQDESVVDDSQLPKDRFSAERLKGVDSTLKIQPAELGDSAMYLCASGRDRDTEAFFGQGTRLTVV.

The CDR3 bases are TGTGCCAGCAGCTTGGGGCTAGCGGGGATCCAAGAGACCCAGTACTTC. This codes for CASSLGLAGIQETQYF. The rearrangement links TRBV5-6 to TRBJ2-5; TRBD2 aligns across 9 bases. This CDR3 is 16 amino acids long. The trim removed 0 bases at V and 1 base at J, leaving 4 bases unmatched. Germline V lookup: CDR1 SGHDT, CDR2 YYEEEE.

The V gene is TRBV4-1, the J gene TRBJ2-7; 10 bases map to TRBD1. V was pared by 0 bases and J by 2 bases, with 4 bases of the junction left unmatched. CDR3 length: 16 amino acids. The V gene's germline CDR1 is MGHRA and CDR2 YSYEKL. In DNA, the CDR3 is TGCGCCAGCAGCCAAGATCCGGGACAGGGGACCTACGAGCAGTACTTC. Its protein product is CASSQDPGQGTYEQYF.

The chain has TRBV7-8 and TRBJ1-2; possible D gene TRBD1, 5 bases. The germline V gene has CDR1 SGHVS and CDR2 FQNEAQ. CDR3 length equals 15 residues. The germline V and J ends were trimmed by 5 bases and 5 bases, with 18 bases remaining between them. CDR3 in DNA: TGTGCCAGCAGCCCCCCCCCGACAGCGCTTTATGGCTACACCTTC. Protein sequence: CASSPPPTALYGYTF.